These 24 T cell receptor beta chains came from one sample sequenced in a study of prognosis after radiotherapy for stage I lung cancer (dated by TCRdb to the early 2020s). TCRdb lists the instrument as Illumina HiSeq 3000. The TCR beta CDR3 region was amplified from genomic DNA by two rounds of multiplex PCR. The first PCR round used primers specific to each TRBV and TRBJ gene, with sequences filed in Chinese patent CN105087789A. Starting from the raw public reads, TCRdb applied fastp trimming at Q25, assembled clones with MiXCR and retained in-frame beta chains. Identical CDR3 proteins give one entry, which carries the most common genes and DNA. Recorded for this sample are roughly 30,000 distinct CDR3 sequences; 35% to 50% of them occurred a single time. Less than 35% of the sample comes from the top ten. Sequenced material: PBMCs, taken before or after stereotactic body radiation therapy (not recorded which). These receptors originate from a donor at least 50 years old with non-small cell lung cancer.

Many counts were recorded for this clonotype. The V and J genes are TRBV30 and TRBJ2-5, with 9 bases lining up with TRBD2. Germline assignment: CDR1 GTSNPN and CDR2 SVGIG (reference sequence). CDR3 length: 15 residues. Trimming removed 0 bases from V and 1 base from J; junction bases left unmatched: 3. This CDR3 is CAWSVLAGSQETQYF. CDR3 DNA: TGTGCCTGGAGTGTTCTAGCGGGGAGCCAAGAGACCCAGTACTTC.

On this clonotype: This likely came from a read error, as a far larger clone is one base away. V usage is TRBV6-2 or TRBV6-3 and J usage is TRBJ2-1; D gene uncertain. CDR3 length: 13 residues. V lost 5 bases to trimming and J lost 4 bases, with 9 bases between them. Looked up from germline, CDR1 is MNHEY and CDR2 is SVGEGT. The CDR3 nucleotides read TGTGCCAGCAGTGACGGGCATTACAATGAGCAGTTCTTC. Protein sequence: CASSDGHYNEQFF.

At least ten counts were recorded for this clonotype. This CDR3 is CASSSGGTTSTDTQYF. The DNA for the CDR3 is TGTGCCAGCAGTTCGGGCGGGACAACTAGCACAGATACGCAGTATTTT. The V and J genes are TRBV13 and TRBJ2-3; perhaps D is TRBD1 or TRBD2 (6 bases each). Deletions cut 6 bases from V and 0 bases from J, with 16 bases between. Germline V gene data show CDR1 as PRHDT and CDR2 as FYEKMQ (reference sequence). The CDR3 consists of 16 residues.

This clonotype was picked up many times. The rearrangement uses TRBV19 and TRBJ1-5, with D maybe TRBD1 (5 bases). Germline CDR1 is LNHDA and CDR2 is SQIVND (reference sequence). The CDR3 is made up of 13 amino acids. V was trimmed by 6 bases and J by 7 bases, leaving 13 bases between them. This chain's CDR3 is CASSGTARQPQHF. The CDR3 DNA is TGTGCCAGTAGCGGGACGGCCAGGCAGCCCCAGCATTTT.

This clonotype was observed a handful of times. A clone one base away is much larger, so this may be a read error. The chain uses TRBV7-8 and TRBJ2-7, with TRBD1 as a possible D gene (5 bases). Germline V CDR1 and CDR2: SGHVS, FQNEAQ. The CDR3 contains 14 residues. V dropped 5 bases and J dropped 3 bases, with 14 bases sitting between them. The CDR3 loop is CASSPHRWDYEQYF. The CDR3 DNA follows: TGTGCCAGCAGCCCCCACAGGTGGGACTACGAGCAGTACTTC.

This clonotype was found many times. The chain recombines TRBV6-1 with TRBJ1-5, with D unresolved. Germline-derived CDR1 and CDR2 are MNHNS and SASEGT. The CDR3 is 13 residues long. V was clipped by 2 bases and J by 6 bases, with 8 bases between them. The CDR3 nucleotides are TGTGCCAGCAGTGAAACTGGGTCTCAGCCCCAGCATTTT. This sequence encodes CASSETGSQPQHF.

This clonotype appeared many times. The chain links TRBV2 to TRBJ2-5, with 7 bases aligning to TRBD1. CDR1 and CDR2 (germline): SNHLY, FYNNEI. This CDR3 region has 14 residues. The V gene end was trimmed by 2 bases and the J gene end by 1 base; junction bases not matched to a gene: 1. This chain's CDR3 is CASSEYRGQETQYF. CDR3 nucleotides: TGTGCCAGCAGTGAATACAGGGGCCAAGAGACCCAGTACTTC.

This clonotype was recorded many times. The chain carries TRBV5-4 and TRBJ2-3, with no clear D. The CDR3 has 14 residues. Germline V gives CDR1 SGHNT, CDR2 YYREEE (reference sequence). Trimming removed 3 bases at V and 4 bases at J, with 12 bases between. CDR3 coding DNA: TGTGCCAGCAGCTCTGGGCCGGGCGCAGATACGCAGTATTTT. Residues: CASSSGPGADTQYF.

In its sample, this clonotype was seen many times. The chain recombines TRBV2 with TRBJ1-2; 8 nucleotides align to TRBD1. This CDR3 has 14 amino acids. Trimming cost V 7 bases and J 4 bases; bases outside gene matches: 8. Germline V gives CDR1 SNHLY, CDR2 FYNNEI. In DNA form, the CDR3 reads TGTGCCAGCACCGAGGACAGGGTCAGCTATGGCTACACCTTC. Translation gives CASTEDRVSYGYTF.

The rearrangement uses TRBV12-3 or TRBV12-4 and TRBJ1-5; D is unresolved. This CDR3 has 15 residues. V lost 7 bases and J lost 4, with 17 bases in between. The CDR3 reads CASILSCTVNQPQHF. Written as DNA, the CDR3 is TGTGCCAGCATTCTATCGTGTACAGTAAATCAGCCCCAGCATTTT.

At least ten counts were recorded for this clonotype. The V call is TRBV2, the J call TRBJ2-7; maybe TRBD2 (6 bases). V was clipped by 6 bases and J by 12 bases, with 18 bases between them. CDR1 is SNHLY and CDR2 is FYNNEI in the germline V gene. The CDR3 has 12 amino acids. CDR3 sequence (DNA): TGTGCCAGCAGGCGGGGCCATGTCCAGACGTACTTC. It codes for CASRRGHVQTYF.

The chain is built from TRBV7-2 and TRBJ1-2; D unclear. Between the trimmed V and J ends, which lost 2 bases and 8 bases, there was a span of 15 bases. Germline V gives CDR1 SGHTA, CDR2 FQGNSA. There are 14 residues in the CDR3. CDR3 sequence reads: CASSLSGGNRGYTF. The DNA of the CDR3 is TGTGCCAGCAGCTTAAGCGGAGGCAATCGGGGCTACACCTTC.

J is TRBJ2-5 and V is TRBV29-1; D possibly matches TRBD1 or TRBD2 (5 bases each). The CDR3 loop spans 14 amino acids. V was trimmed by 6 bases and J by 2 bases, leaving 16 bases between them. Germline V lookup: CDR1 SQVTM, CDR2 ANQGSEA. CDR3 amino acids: CSVDGAKIQETQYF. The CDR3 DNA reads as TGCAGCGTCGACGGGGCAAAAATACAAGAGACCCAGTACTTC. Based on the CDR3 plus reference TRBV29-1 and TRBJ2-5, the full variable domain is SAVISQKPSRDICQRGTSLTIQCQVDSQVTMMFWYRQQPGQSLTLIATANQGSEATYESGFVIDKFPISRPNLTFSTLTVSNMSPEDSSIYLCSVDGAKIQETQYFGPGTRLLVL.

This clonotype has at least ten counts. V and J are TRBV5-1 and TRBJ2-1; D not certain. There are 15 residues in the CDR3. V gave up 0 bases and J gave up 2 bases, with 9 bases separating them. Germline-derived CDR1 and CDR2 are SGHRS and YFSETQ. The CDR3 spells CASSLEGSPYNEQFF. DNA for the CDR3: TGCGCCAGCAGCTTGGAAGGGTCCCCCTACAATGAGCAGTTCTTC.

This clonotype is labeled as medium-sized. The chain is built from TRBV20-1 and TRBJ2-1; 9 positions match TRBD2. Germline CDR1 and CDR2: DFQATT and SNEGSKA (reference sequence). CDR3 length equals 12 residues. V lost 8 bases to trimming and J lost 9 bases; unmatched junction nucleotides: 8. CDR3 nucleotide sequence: TGCAGTTCTTATAGCGGGAGTAGTGAGCAGTTCTTC. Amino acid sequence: CSSYSGSSEQFF.

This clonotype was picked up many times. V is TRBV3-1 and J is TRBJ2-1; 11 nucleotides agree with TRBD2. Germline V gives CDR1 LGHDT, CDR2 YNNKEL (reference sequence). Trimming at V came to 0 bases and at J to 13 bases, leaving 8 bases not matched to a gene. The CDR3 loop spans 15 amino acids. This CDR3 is CASSQEATSGTAQFF. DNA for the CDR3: TGTGCCAGCAGCCAAGAGGCGACTAGCGGGACGGCTCAGTTCTTC.

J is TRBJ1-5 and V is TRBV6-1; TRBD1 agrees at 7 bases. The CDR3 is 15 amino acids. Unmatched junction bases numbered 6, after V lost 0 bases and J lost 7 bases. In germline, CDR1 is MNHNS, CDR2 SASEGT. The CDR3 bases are TGTGCCAGCAGTGAAGCATGTTTAGGGGGCCAGCCCCAGCATTTT. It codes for CASSEACLGGQPQHF.

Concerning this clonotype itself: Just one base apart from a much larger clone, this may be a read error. CDR3: CASSSGIAETQYF. CDR3 bases: TGTGCCAGCAGCTCAGGAATAGCGGAGACCCAGTACTTC. This chain connects TRBV12-3 or TRBV12-4 to TRBJ2-5; possible D gene TRBD2, 5 bases. The CDR3 is made up of 13 amino acids. V shed 6 bases and J shed 5 bases, with 13 bases lying between them.

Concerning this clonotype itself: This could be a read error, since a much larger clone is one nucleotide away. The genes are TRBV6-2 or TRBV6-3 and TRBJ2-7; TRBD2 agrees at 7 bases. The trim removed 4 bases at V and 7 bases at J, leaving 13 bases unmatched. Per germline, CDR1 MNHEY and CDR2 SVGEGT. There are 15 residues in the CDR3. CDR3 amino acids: CASSSPGRGCGEQYF. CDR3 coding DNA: TGTGCCAGCAGTTCTCCCGGGCGGGGGTGCGGGGAGCAGTACTTC.

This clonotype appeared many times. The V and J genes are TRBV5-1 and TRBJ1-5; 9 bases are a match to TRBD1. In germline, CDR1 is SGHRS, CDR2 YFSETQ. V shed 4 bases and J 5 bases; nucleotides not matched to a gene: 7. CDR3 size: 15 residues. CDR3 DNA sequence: TGCGCCAGCAGCCGGACGGGACAGGGAGATCAGCCCCAGCATTTT. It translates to CASSRTGQGDQPQHF.

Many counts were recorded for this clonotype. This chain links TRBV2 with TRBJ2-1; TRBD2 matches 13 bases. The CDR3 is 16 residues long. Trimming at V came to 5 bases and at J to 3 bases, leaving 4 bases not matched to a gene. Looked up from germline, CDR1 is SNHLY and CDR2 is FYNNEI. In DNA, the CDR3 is TGTGCCAGCAGTTCCGGACTAGCGGGGGACTACAATGAGCAGTTCTTC. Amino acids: CASSSGLAGDYNEQFF.

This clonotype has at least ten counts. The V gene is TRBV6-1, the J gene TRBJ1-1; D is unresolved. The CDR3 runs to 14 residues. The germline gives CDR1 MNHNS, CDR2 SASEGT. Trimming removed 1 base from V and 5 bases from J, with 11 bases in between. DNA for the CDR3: TGTGCCAGCAGTGAAGTATGGGATGGGACTGAAGCTTTCTTT. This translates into CASSEVWDGTEAFF.

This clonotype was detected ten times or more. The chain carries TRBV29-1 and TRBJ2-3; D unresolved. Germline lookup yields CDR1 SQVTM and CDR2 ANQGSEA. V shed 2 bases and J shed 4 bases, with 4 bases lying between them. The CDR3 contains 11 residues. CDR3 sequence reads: CSVESADTQYF. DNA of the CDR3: TGCAGCGTTGAATCCGCAGATACGCAGTATTTT.

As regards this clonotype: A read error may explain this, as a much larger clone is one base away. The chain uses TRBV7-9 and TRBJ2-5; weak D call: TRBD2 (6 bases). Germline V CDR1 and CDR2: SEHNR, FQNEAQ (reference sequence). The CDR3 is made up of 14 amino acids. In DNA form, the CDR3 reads TGTGCCAGCAGCTTAGATCTCGGGGGTGAGACCAAGTACTTC. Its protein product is CASSLDLGGETKYF.